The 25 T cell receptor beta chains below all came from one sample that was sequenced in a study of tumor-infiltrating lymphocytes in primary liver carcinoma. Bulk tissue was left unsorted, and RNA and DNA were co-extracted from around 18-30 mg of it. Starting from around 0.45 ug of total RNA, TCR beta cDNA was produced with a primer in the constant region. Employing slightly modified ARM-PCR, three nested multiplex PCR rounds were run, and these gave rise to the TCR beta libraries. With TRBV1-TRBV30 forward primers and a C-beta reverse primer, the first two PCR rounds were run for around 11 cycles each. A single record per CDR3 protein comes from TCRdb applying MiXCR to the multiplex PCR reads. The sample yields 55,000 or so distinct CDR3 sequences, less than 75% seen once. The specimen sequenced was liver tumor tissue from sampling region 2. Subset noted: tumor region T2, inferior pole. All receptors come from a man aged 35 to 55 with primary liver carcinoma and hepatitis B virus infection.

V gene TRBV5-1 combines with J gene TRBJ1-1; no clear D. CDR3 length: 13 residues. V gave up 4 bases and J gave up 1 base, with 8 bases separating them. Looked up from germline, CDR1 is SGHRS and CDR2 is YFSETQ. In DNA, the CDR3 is TGCGCCAGCAGCGATGATCCGAACACTGAAGCTTTCTTT. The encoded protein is CASSDDPNTEAFF.

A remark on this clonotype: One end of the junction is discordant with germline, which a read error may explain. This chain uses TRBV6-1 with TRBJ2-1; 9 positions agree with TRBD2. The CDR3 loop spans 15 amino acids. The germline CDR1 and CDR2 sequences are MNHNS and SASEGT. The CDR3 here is CASGEEAGGYSEQFF. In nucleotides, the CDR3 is TGTGCCAGCGGTGAAGAAGCGGGAGGATACAGTGAGCAGTTCTTC.

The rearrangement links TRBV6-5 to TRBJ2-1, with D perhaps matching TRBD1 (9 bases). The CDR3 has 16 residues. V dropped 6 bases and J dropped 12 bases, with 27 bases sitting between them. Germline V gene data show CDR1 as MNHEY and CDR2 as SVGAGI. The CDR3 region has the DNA TGTGCCAGCAGCCAGGACAGGGGACCGGGGGGGGCTGGGCAGTTCTTC. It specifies CASSQDRGPGGAGQFF.

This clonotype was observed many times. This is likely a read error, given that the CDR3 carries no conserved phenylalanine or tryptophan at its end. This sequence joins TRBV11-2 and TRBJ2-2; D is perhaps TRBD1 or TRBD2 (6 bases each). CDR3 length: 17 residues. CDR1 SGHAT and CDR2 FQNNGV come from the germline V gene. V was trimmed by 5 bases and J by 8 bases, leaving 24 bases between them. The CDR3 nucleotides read TGTGCCAGCAGCCCAGTAGGCAGGGGACTTGTCACTGGGGAGCTGTTTCTT. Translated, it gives CASSPVGRGLVTGELFL.

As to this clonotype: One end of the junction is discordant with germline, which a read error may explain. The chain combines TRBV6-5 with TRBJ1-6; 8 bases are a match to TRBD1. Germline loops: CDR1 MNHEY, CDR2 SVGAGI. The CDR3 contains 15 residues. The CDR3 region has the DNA TGTGCCAGCAGGTACAGGGGGGTGAATAATTCACCCTTCCACTTT. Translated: CASRYRGVNNSPFHF.

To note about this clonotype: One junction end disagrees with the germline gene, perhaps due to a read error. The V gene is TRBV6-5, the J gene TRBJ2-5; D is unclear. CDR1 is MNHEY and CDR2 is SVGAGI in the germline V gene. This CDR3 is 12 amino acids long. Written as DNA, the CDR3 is TGTGCCAACAGTTACTTACAAGAGACCCAGTGCTTC. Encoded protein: CANSYLQETQCF.

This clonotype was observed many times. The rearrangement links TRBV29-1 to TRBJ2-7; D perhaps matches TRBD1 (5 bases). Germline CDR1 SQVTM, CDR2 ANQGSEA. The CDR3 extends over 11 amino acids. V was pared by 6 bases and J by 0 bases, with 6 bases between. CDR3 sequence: CSVRDSYEQYF. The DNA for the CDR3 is TGCAGCGTCAGGGACTCCTACGAGCAGTACTTC.

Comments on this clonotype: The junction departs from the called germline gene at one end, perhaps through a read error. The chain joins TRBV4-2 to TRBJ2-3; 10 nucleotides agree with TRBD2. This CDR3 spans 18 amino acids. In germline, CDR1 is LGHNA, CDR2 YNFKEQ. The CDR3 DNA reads TGTACCAGCAGCCAAGTGGCGCTTCTAGCGGGAGTGACAGATATGCAGTATTTT. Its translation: CTSSQVALLAGVTDMQYF.

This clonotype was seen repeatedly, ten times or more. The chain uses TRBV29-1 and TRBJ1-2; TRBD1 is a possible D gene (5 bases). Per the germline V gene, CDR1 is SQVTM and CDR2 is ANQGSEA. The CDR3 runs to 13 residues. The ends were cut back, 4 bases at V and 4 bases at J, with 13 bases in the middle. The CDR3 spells CSVVVGVSYGYTF. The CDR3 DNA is TGCAGCGTTGTGGTAGGGGTGAGCTATGGCTACACCTTC. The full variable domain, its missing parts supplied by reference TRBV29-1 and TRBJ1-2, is SAVISQKPSRDICQRGTSLTIQCQVDSQVTMMFWYRQQPGQSLTLIATANQGSEATYESGFVIDKFPISRPNLTFSTLTVSNMSPEDSSIYLCSVVVGVSYGYTFGSGTRLTVV.

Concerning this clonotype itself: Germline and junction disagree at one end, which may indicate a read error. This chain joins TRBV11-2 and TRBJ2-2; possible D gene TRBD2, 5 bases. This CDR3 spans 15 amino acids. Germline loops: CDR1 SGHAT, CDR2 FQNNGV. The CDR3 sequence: CASSFVGSNTGELLF. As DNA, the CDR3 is TGTGCCAGCAGCTTTGTGGGATCGAACACCGGGGAGCTGTTATTC.

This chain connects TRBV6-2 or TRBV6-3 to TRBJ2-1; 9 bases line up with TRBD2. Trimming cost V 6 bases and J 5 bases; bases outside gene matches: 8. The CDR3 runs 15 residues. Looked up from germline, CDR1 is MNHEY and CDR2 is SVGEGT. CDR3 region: CASSPGTSFHNEQFF. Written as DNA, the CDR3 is TGTGCCAGCAGCCCTGGGACTAGCTTCCACAATGAGCAGTTCTTC.

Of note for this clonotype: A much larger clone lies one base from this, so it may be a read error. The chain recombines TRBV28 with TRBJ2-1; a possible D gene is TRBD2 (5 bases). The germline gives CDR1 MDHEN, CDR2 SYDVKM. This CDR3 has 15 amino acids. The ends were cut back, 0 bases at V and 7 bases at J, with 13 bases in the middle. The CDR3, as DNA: TGTGCCAGCAGTTTATGGACTATCGGGAATAATGAGCAGTTCTTC. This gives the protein CASSLWTIGNNEQFF. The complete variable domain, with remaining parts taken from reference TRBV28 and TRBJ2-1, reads DVKVTQSSRYLVKRTGEKVFLECVQDMDHENMFWYRQDPGLGLRLIYFSYDVKMKEKGDIPEGYSVSREKKERFSLILESASTNQTSMYLCASSLWTIGNNEQFFGPGTRLTVL.

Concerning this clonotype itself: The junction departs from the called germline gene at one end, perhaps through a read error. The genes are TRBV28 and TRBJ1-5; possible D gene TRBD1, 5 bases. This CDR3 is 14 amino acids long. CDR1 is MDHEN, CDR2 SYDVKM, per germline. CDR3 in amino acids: CANSLTEGAQPQHF. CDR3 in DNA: TGTGCCAACAGTTTGACAGAGGGAGCGCAGCCCCAGCATTTT.

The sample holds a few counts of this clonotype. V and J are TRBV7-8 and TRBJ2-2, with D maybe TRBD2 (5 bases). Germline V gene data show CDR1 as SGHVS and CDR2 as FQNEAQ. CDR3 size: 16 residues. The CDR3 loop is CDSSRIRAENTGELFF. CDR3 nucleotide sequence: TGTGACAGTAGCAGAATCCGAGCGGAGAACACCGGGGAGCTGTTTTTT.

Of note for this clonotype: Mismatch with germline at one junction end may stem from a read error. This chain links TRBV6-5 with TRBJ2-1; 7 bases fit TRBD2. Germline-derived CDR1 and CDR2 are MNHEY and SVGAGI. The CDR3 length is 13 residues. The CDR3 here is CTSSPRTGGEQFF. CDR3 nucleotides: TGTACCAGCAGTCCCCGTACGGGGGGTGAGCAGTTCTTC.

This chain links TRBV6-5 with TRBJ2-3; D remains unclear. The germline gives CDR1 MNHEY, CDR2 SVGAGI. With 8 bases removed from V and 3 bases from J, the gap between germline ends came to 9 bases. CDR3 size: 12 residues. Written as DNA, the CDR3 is TGTGCCAGCCAGTCTAAGACAGATACGCAGTATTTT. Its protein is CASQSKTDTQYF.

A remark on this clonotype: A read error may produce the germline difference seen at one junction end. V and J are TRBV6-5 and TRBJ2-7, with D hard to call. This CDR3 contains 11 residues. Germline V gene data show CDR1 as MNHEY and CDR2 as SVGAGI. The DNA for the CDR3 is TGTACCAGCAACGTAGACTACGAGCAGTACTTC. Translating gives CTSNVDYEQYF.

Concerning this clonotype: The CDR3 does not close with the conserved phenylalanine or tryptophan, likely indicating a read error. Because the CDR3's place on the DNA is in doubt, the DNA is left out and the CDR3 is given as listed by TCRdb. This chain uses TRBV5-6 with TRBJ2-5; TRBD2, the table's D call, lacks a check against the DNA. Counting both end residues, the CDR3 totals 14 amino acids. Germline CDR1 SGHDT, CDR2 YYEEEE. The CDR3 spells CASSWSGGQETQYL.

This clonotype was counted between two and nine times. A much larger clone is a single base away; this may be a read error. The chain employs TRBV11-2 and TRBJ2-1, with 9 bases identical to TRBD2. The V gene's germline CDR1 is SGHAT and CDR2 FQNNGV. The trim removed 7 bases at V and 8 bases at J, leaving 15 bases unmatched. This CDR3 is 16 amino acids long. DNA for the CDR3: TGTGCCAGCAACTCGCGCCCCAGCGGGAGGATCTATGAGCAGTTCTTC. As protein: CASNSRPSGRIYEQFF.

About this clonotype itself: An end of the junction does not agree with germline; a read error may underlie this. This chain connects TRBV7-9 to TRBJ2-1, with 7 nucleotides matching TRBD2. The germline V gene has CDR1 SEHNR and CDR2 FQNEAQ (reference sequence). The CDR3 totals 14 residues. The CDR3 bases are TGTACCAGCAGCGGACCTGGTAGCGGGAATGAGCAGTTCTTC. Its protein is CTSSGPGSGNEQFF. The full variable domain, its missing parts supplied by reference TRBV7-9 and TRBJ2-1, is DTGVSQNPRHKITKRGQNVTFRCDPISEHNRLYWYRQTLGQGPEFLTYFQNEAQLEKSRLLSDRFSAERPKGSFSTLEIQRTEQGDSAMYLCTSSGPGSGNEQFFGPGTRLTVL.

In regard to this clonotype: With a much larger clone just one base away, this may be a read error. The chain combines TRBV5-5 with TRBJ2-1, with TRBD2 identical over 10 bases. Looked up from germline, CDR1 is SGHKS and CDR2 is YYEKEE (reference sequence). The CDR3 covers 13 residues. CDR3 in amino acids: CASRGPQREGEVF. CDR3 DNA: TGTGCCAGCAGGGGCCCCCAGCGGGAGGGCGAGGTCTTC.

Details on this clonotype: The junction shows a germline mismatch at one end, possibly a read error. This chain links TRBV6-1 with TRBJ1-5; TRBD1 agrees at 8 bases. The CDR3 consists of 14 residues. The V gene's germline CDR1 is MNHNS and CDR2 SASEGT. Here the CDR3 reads CASRIGTGKQPQHF. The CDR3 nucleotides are TGTGCCAGCAGGATTGGGACAGGCAAACAGCCCCAGCATTTT.

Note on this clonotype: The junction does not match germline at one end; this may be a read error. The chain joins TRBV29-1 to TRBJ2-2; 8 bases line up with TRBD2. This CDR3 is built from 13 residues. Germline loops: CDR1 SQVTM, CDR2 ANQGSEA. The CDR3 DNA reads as TGCAGCGTAAGGAGTAGCGGGACCGGGGAGCTGTTTTTC. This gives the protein CSVRSSGTGELFF.

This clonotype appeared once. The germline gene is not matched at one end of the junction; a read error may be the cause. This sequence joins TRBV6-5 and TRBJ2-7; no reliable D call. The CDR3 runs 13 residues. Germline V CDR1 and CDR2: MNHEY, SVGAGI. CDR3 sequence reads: CVSRIMWAGEQYF. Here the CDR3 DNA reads TGTGTCAGCAGGATAATGTGGGCCGGCGAGCAGTACTTC.

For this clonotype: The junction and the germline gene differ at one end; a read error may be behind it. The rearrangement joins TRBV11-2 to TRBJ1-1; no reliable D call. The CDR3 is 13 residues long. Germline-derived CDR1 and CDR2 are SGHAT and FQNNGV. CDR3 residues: CDNSLDPNTETFF. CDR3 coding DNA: TGTGACAACAGCTTAGATCCTAACACTGAAACTTTCTTT.